The 27 T cell receptor beta chains below were found in one sample sequenced in a study of CXCR3-negative and CXCR3-positive naive CD8 T cells. cDNA libraries for TRB were generated by 5' RACE incorporating UMI labels. TCRdb re-called the 5' RACE reads; every CDR3 protein appears as one record, without DNA. The sample table includes some 85,000 distinct CDR3 sequences. Study-wide points: Naive cells with CXCR3 showed TRB CDR3s that were more hydrophobic than those in CXCR3-negative naive cells.

For these receptors, no antigen is known. Specimen: naive CXCR3+ CD8+ T cells from blood. The subset is: CD45RO-CCR7+CD27+CD95- naive CD8+ T cells expressing CXCR3 (TNR3+). The receptors come from a human donor in good health. Some clones in this sample may be carry-over from other donors' samples.

The gene calls are TRBV12-3 or TRBV12-4 and TRBJ1-5. The CDR3 runs 14 residues. This chain's CDR3 is CATSPRGPTGPQHF.

The V and J genes are TRBV12-3 or TRBV12-4 and TRBJ2-3; no DNA is available, so the TRBD2 call from TCRdb remains unchecked. This CDR3 spans 15 amino acids. This CDR3 is CASSLMSGGTDTQYF.

The chain joins TRBV14 to TRBJ1-1; TCRdb's D gene call, TRBD1, goes unchecked for lack of DNA. Looked up from germline, CDR1 is SGHDN and CDR2 is FVKESK. The CDR3 loop spans 18 amino acids. The CDR3: CASSQGVRDGVQGTEAFF.

The CDR3 region is CASSLVLGQQETQYF. The chain combines TRBV7-8 with TRBJ2-5; TCRdb gives TRBD1 as the D gene, but with no DNA this cannot be confirmed. The germline V gene encodes CDR1 SGHVS and CDR2 FQNEAQ. This CDR3 comprises 15 residues.

The V gene is TRBV9, the J gene TRBJ2-1; checking the TCRdb D call of TRBD2 is not possible without DNA. Germline-derived CDR1 and CDR2 are SGDLS and YYNGEE. This CDR3 contains 18 residues. CDR3 loop: CASSVVGAGGPSYNEQFF.

The chain joins TRBV28 to TRBJ1-4; TCRdb names TRBD1, which stays unverified in the absence of DNA. Germline V lookup: CDR1 MDHEN, CDR2 SYDVKM. The CDR3 contains 16 residues. CDR3 in amino acids: CASSQGARFLNEKLFF. The full variable domain, rest sourced from reference TRBV28 and TRBJ1-4, is DVKVTQSSRYLVKRTGEKVFLECVQDMDHENMFWYRQDPGLGLRLIYFSYDVKMKEKGDIPEGYSVSREKKERFSLILESASTNQTSMYLCASSQGARFLNEKLFFGSGTQLSVL.

The chain has TRBV28 and TRBJ1-1; TCRdb's D call of TRBD1 is untestable without DNA. Germline V gene sequence: CDR1 MDHEN, CDR2 SYDVKM. The CDR3 is made up of 14 amino acids. CDR3 sequence: CASSSPGQGTEAFF.

The chain employs TRBV12-3 or TRBV12-4 and TRBJ2-7; TCRdb indicates TRBD2, and absent DNA this call remains unverified. This CDR3 is built from 13 residues. The CDR3 sequence is CASGEGGSYEQYF.

V gene TRBV20-1 combines with J gene TRBJ2-7; the D call from TCRdb, TRBD1, cannot be confirmed without DNA. Germline loops: CDR1 DFQATT, CDR2 SNEGSKA (reference sequence). The CDR3 length is 13 residues. The CDR3 region is CSAPSPGAYEQYF.

This chain links TRBV4-1 with TRBJ1-1; TCRdb reports TRBD1, a call that lacks DNA to check it against. CDR1 MGHRA and CDR2 YSYEKL come from the germline V gene. This CDR3 region has 13 residues. The CDR3 loop reads CASSATGRTEAFF.

This chain joins TRBV12-3 or TRBV12-4 and TRBJ1-5; checking the TCRdb D call of TRBD1 is not possible without DNA. The CDR3 consists of 15 residues. This chain's CDR3 is CASSSPGTSNQPQHF.

CDR3: CASSFSLRGRTEAFF. The V call is TRBV7-9, the J call TRBJ1-1; lacking DNA, the TRBD1 call made by TCRdb goes unchecked. This CDR3 region has 15 residues. Germline V gene data show CDR1 as SEHNR and CDR2 as FQNEAQ (reference sequence).

The chain couples TRBV28 to TRBJ2-1; lacking DNA, the TRBD1 call made by TCRdb goes unchecked. This CDR3 has 13 amino acids. Germline loops: CDR1 MDHEN, CDR2 SYDVKM. The CDR3 spells CASSSTNRNEQFF.

This chain connects TRBV29-1 to TRBJ1-1. This CDR3 spans 11 amino acids. CDR1 and CDR2 (germline): SQVTM, ANQGSEA. The CDR3 is CSVEPDTEAFF.

The chain links TRBV19 to TRBJ1-5. Germline loops: CDR1 LNHDA, CDR2 SQIVND (reference sequence). The CDR3 has 16 amino acids. The CDR3 reads CASSRERFRADQPQHF.

This chain uses TRBV10-2 with TRBJ2-7; absent DNA, TCRdb's TRBD1 call cannot be checked. The CDR3 is 14 amino acids. The germline CDR1 and CDR2 sequences are WSHSY and SAAADI. This CDR3 reads CASSSGTPRHEQYF.

The chain uses TRBV29-1 and TRBJ1-1. Germline assignment: CDR1 SQVTM and CDR2 ANQGSEA. CDR3 length: 12 residues. CDR3 residues: CSVEGLYTEAFF.

The chain uses TRBV7-2 and TRBJ1-6. The CDR3 sequence is 14 residues long. Looked up from germline, CDR1 is SGHTA and CDR2 is FQGNSA. CDR3 protein: CASSLVLLGSPLHF.

J is TRBJ2-3 and V is TRBV29-1; TCRdb designates TRBD1, a call that cannot be tested without DNA. The CDR3 consists of 13 residues. CDR1 and CDR2 from the germline V gene are SQVTM and ANQGSEA. This CDR3 is CSVEPLSTDTQYF.

The genes are TRBV20-1 and TRBJ2-1; TCRdb proposes TRBD1, but this gene call is untestable without DNA. This CDR3 spans 16 amino acids. Germline-derived CDR1 and CDR2 are DFQATT and SNEGSKA (reference sequence). CDR3 sequence reads: CSARDQGTGDYNEQFF.

This chain uses TRBV10-3 with TRBJ2-1. Germline loops: CDR1 ENHRY, CDR2 SYGVKD. This CDR3 has 16 residues. The CDR3 sequence: CAISESTEGSYNEQFF.

The chain combines TRBV12-3 or TRBV12-4 with TRBJ1-1; no DNA is available, so the TRBD1 call from TCRdb remains unchecked. This CDR3 is built from 12 residues. CDR3 residues: CASTGGPTEAFF.

The chain couples TRBV6-6 to TRBJ2-1; checking the TCRdb D call of TRBD1 is not possible without DNA. Germline V gene lookup returns CDR1 MNHNY and CDR2 SVGAGI (reference sequence). This CDR3 has 15 residues. CDR3 sequence reads: CASRPTGTANNEQFF.

The chain combines TRBV24-1 with TRBJ1-6; as DNA is missing, the TRBD1 call by TCRdb cannot be tested. CDR3 length: 16 amino acids. Germline-derived CDR1 and CDR2 are KGHDR and SFDVKD. The CDR3 sequence: CATSIPGDSLGAPLHF.

The chain joins TRBV12-3 or TRBV12-4 to TRBJ2-7; TCRdb's D gene call, TRBD1, goes unchecked for lack of DNA. The CDR3 has 14 residues. The chain's CDR3 is CASSFSRDSYEQYF.

The chain uses TRBV4-3 and TRBJ2-7; TCRdb names TRBD1, which stays unverified in the absence of DNA. The CDR3 extends over 14 amino acids. From germline, CDR1 is LGHNA and CDR2 YSLEER. The CDR3 is CASSPARAGFEQYF.

This chain connects TRBV4-2 to TRBJ2-1. Germline loops: CDR1 LGHNA, CDR2 YNFKEQ. The CDR3 consists of 15 residues. The CDR3 loop reads CASSPSLGGDIGQFF.